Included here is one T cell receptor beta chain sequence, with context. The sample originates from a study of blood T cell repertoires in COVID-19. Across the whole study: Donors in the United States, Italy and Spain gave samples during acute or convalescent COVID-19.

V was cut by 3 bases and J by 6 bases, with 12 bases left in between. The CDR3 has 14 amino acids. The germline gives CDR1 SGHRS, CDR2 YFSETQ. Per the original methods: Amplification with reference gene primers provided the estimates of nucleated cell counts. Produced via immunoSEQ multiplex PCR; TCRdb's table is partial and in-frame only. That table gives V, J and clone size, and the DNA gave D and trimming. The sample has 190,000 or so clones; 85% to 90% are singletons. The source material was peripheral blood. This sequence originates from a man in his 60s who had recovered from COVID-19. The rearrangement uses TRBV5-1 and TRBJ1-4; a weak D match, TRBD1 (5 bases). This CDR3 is CASSSGRTDEKLFF. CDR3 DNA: TGCGCCAGCAGCTCAGGGAGGACCGATGAAAAACTGTTTTTT.